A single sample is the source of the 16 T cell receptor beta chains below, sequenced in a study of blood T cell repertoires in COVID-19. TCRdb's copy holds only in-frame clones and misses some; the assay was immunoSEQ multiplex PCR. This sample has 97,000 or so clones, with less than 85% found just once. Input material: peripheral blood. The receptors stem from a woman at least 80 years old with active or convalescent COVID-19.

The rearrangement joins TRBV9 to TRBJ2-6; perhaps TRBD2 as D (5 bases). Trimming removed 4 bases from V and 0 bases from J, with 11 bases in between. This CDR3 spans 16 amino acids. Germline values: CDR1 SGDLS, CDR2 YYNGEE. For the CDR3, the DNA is TGTGCCAGCAGCCCCCGTGAGGGCTCTGGGGCCAACGTCCTGACTTTC. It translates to CASSPREGSGANVLTF.

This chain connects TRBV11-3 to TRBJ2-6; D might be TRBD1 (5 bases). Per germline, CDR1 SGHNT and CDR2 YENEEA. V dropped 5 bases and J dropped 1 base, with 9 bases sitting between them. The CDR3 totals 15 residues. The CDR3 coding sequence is TGTGCCAGCAGCCTCGGACAATCTGGGGCCAACGTCCTGACTTTC. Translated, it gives CASSLGQSGANVLTF.

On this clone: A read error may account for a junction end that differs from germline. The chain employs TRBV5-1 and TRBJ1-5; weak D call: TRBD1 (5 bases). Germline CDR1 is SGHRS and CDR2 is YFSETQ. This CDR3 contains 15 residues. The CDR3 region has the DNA TGTGCCAGCAGCTTGGAGGGGATTCCCAATCAGCCCCAGCATTTT. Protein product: CASSLEGIPNQPQHF.

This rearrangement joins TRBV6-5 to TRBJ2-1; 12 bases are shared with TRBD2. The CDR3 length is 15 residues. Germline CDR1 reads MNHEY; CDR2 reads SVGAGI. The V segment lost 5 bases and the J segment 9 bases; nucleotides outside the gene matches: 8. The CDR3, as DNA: TGTGCCAGCAGTACGCCCACTAGCGGGAGGAGTGAGCAGTTCTTC. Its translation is CASSTPTSGRSEQFF.

The CDR3 here is CASSLVWTEEQYF. CDR3 bases: TGTGCCAGCAGCTTAGTTTGGACAGAGGAGCAGTACTTC. J is TRBJ2-7 and V is TRBV7-8; D possibly corresponds to TRBD1 (6 bases). This CDR3 spans 13 amino acids. Trimming removed 1 base from V and 7 bases from J, with 11 bases in between. Germline V CDR1 and CDR2: SGHVS, FQNEAQ. Based on the CDR3 plus reference TRBV7-8 and TRBJ2-7, the full variable domain is GAGVSQSPRYKVAKRGQDVALRCDPISGHVSLFWYQQALGQGPEFLTYFQNEAQLDKSGLPSDRFFAERPEGSVSTLKIQRTQQEDSAVYLCASSLVWTEEQYFGPGTRLTVT.

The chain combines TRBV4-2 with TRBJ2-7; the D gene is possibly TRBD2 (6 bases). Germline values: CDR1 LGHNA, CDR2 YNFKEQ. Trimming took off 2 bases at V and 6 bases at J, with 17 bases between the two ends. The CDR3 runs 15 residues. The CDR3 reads CASSQSGLSIGEQYF. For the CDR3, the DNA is TGTGCCAGCAGCCAATCAGGACTATCAATCGGCGAGCAGTACTTC.

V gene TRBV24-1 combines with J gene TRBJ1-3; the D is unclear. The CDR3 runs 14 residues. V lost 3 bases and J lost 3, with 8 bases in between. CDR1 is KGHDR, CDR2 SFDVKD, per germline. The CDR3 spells CATSDTRDGNTIYF. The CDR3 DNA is TGTGCCACCAGTGATACGAGGGATGGAAACACCATATATTTT.

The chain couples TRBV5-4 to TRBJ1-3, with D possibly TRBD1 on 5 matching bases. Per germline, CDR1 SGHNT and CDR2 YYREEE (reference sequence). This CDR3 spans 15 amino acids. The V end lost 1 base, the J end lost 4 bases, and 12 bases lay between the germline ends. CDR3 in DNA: TGTGCCAGCAGCTTGAAGGGGAAGCCCGGAAACACCATATATTTT. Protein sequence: CASSLKGKPGNTIYF.

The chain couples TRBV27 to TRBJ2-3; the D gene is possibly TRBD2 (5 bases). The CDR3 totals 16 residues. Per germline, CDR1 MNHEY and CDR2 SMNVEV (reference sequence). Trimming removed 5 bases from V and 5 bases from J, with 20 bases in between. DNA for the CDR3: TGTGCCAGCAGTGGGAGACCGGGCCCGATCCAAGATACGCAGTATTTT. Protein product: CASSGRPGPIQDTQYF.

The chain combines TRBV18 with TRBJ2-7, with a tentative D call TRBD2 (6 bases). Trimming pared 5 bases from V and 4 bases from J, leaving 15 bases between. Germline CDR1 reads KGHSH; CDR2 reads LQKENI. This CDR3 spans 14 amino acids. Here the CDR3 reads CASSRVAERYEQYF. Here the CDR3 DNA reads TGTGCCAGCTCAAGGGTAGCGGAGAGGTACGAGCAGTACTTC.

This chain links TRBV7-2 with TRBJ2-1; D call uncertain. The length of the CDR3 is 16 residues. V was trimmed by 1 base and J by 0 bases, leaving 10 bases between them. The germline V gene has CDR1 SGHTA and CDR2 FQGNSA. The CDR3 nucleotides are TGTGCCAGCAGCTTAGTCGCCGGTAGCTCCTACAATGAGCAGTTCTTC. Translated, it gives CASSLVAGSSYNEQFF.

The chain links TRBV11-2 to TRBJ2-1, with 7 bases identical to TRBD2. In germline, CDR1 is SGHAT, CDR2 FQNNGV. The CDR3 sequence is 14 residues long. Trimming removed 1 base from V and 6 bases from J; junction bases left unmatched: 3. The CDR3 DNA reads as TGTGCCAGCAGCTTAGGGACTAGTGGCAATGAGCAGTTCTTC. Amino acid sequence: CASSLGTSGNEQFF.

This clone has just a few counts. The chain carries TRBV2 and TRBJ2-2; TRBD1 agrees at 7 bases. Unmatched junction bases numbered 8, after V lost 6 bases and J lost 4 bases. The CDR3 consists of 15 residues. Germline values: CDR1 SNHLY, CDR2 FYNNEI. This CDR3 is CASRGKTGFTGELFF. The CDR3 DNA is TGTGCCAGCAGGGGAAAGACAGGGTTCACCGGGGAGCTGTTTTTT.

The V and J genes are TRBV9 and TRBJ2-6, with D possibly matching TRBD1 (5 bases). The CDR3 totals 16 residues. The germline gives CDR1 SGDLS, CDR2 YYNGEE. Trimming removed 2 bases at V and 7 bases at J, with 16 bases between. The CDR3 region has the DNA TGTGCCAGCAGCGTGGGCAGGACATCACGTGCCAACGTCCTGACTTTC. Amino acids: CASSVGRTSRANVLTF.

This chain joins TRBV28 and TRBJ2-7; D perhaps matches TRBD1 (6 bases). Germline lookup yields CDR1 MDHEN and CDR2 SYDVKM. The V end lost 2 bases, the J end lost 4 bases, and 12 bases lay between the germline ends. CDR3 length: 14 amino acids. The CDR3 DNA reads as TGTGCCAGCAGTTTACAGGGGTCATGGTACGAGCAGTACTTC. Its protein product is CASSLQGSWYEQYF.

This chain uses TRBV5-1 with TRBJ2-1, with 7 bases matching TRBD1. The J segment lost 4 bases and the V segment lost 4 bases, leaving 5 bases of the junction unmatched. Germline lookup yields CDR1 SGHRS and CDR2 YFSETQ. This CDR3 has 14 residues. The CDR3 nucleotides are TGCGCCAGCAGCCAAGACAGGGTATACAATGAGCAGTTCTTC. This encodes CASSQDRVYNEQFF.